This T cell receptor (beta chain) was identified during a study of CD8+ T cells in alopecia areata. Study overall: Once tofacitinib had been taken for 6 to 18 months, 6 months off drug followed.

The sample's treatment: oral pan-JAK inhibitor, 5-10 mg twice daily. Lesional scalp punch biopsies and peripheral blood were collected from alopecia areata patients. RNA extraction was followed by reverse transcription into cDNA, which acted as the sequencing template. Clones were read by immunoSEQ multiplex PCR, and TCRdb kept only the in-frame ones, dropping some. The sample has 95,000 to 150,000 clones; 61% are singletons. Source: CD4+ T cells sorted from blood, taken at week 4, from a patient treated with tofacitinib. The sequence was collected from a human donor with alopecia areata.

CDR3 sequence (DNA): TGTGCCAGCAGCGCCCGACAGGCAATAAGCACCGGGGAGCTGTTTTTT. Translation gives CASSARQAISTGELFF. This chain connects TRBV9 to TRBJ2-2, with D perhaps TRBD1 (6 bases). Germline CDR1 SGDLS, CDR2 YYNGEE. V was shortened by 3 bases and J by 4 bases, with 16 bases between the two germline ends. The CDR3 has 16 amino acids.